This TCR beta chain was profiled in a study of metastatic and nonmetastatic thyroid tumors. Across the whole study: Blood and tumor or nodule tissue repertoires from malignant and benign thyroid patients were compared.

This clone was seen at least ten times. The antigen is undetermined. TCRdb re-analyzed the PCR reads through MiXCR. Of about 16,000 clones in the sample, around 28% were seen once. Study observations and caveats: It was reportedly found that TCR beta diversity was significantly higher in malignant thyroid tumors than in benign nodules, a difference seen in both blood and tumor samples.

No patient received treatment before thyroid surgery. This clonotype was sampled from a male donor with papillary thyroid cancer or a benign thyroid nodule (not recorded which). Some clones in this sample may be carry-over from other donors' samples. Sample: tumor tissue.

The CDR3 nucleotides are TGTGCCAGTAGTACCTTACAGGCAGGCCCACAGCATTTT. Its protein product is CASSTLQAGPQHF. The chain combines TRBV19 with TRBJ1-5, with a weak D call TRBD1 (5 bases). With 4 bases removed from V and 13 bases from J, the gap between germline ends came to 17 bases. This CDR3 contains 13 residues. The germline V gene encodes CDR1 LNHDA and CDR2 SQIVND (reference sequence).